What follows describes a single T cell receptor (beta chain). Its antigen is currently not known. Per-base quality was not reported, and no clone a single base away is much larger than it. This record comes from a study of blood T cells in healthy people across ages (dated by TCRdb to the mid-2010s). With regard to the full study: Template switching captured roughly one uniquely barcoded TCR beta cDNA molecule per two T cells in model experiments. The donors were split into four age groups: young (average around 15 years), middle-aged (about 40), aged (approximately 60) and long-lived (roughly 77). Two additional independent replicas of 1 million unique cDNA reads from the same blood draw were analyzed for two donors (one aged 18 to 29 and one aged 80 or older). To avoid experimental bias, donors of different ages were distributed randomly across sequencing lanes. To track age-related changes in TCR beta repertoire diversity, the study relied on deep sequencing normalized with unique cDNA molecular identifiers.

The donors were roughly 39 Caucasian individuals from Russia, aged roughly 6 to 100 years, who were systemically healthy. About 9.1 milliliters of peripheral blood were collected from each donor into EDTA-treated Vacutainer tubes. Ficoll-Paque density-gradient centrifugation was used to isolate PBMCs, with at least 6.5 million per sample. Trizol reagent was used to extract total RNA from PBMCs, with at least 5 micrograms per sample. For every donor, an aliquot of PBMCs went through flow cytometry to measure the percentages of naive CD45RAhigh/CD27high T cells. The research as a whole found: A strong correlation was found between observed TCR beta diversity and the percentage of naive T cells measured by flow cytometry. As age increased, observed TCR beta diversity per million T cells dropped in a roughly linear way, and a significant reduction was already evident by age about 40. Compared with the aged group, more naive CD4+ T cells, fewer expanded clones and increased TCR diversity were shown by the long-lived group, suggesting age selection. Total diversity estimates from one million sequenced T cells were considered lower bounds and underestimates. Because profiling used bulk unsorted PBMCs, naive and antigen-experienced compartments could not be compared conclusively. The CMV infection status of donors was not known, potentially confounding age-related changes in expanded clonotypes.

Libraries were built with 5' RACE. These reads were obtained on an Illumina HiSeq 2500. A second PCR of about 6 to 11 cycles was run with a J-beta primer mix and a sample-barcoded 5' primer. A unique molecular identifier was introduced onto each TCR beta cDNA molecule by a template-switch 5' adaptor carrying 12 random nucleotides. At least 2.5 million CDR3-containing paired-end reads were obtained from each sample. All of the RNA was converted into first-strand cDNA using the Mint cDNA synthesis kit, with a TRBC-specific oligonucleotide serving as the primer. Following uracil-DNA glycosylase treatment, a first 18-cycle PCR with universal primers M1SS and BC2_uni_R was performed on all cDNA. As for the authors' bioinformatics: For normalization, 1 million high-quality reads were randomly selected from each sample, with every read carrying a distinct molecular identifier. Instead of being binned into consensus sequences, reads with shared molecular identifiers were discarded. MiTCR, run with a Q25 quality threshold and the strictest error-elimination algorithm, handled CDR3 identification, clonotype clustering and error correction. A nonparametric unseen species model using Euler transformation provided a lower-bound estimate of total TCR beta diversity. TCRdb reanalyzed the raw reads on its own, using fastp at Q25 for trimming and MiXCR for clone calling, and kept in-frame beta chains. Each record represents a unique CDR3 protein, reported with the most common genes and DNA among its rows. These V and J calls are TCRdb output, not the study's own analysis. Across this sample there are about 690,000 distinct CDR3 sequences, with around two fifths seen only once. The top ten clonotypes cover 25% to 35% of the sample.

The germline V gene provides CDR1 SGHVS and CDR2 FQNEAQ. Trimming takes 4 bases off V and 3 bases off J; junction bases not matched to a gene: 8. The CDR3, from cysteine to phenylalanine, totals 16 residues. Only the CDR3 region is kept as DNA, spanning 48 bases read in frame from base 1. Material for sequencing was blood. The origin of this receptor is a man older than 75 in good health. The chain couples TRBV7-8 to TRBJ1-1, with 10 central nucleotides matching TRBD1. This receptor has the CDR3 CASSSRGQGLYTEAFF. The sequence in DNA is TGTGCCAGCAGCTCGCGGGGACAGGGGCTGTACACTGAAGCTTTCTTT.